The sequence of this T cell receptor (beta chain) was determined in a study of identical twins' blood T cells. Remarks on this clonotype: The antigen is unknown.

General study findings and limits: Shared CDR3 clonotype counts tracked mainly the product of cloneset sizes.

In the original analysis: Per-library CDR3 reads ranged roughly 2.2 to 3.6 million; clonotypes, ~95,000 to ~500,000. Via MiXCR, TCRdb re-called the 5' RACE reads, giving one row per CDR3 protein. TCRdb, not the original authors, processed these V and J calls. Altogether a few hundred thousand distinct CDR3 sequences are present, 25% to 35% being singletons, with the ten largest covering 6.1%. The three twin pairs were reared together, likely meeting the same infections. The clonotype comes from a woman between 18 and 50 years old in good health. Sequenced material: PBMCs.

The CDR3 nucleotides read TGTGCCAGCAGCTTAGAGTCGCGCAGAAACTATGGCTACACCTTC. Encoded protein: CASSLESRRNYGYTF. The chain has TRBV7-2 and TRBJ1-2; D call uncertain. CDR3 length: 15 residues. V was shortened by 1 base and J by 2 bases, with 11 bases between the two germline ends. CDR1 is SGHTA, CDR2 FQGNSA, per germline.